This TCR beta chain was captured in a study of cytomegalovirus exposure and HLA in healthy donors. This CDR3 is 14 amino acids long. Germline CDR1 MNHNS, CDR2 SASEGT. V lost 5 bases and J lost 6, with 13 bases in between. PCR used 60 Vbeta primers and 13 Jbeta primers. Some clones are missing from TCRdb's copy, which holds only in-frame ones; the method was immunoSEQ multiplex PCR. The profile shows some 130,000 clones, roughly 80% of them singletons. The sample taken for sequencing was PBMCs. J is TRBJ2-2 and V is TRBV6-1, with D perhaps matching TRBD2 (6 bases). This receptor was obtained from a man aged 18 to 29 in good health and CMV-seronegative. Here the CDR3 reads CASSPPKRAGELFF. The DNA for the CDR3 is TGTGCCAGCAGTCCCCCCAAGCGGGCCGGGGAGCTGTTTTTT.